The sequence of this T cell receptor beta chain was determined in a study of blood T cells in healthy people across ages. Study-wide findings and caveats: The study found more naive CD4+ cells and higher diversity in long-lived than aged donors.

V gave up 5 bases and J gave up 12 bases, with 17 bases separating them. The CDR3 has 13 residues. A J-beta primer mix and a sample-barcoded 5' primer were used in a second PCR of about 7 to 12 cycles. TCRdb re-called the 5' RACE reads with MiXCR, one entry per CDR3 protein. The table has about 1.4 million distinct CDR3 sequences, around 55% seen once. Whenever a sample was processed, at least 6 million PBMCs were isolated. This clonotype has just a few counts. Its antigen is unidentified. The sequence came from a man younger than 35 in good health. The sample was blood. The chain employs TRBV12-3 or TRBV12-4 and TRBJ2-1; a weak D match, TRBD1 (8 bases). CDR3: CASSPGTGLGQFF. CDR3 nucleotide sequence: TGTGCCAGCAGTCCCGGGACAGGACTAGGGCAGTTCTTC.